A selection of T cell receptor beta chains follows, all from one sample in a study of T-cell memory formation after mild COVID-19. TCRdb itself ran the 5' RACE reads through MiXCR, one entry per CDR3 protein. Of around 510,000 distinct CDR3 sequences in the sample, about 20% were seen once. The sample consisted of PBMCs or a T cell subset sorted from them (not recorded which). All receptors come from an adult woman who had mild COVID-19 (a few samples of this study predate the infection). Cell type and time point are not known. CDR3s leave out the opening cysteine and the closing phenylalanine or tryptophan. A row's size may be missing; if present it is once, few, many or a size class.

clone_size v_call cdr3_length cdr3_aa
NA TRBV4-2 12 ASSRPGTSDEQY
few TRBV12-3/TRBV12-4 13 ASSALAGNTGELF
NA TRBV11-3 13 ASSKLSGGTDTQY
NA TRBV27 9 ASSSRMEQY
NA TRBV4-1 16 ASSQVWPSGSRTDTQY
few TRBV20-1 15 SARLAGGLQNTDTQY
few TRBV12-3/TRBV12-4 12 ASTSGQEAYEQY
NA TRBV5-6 12 ASNPAGTNTEAF
NA TRBV3-1 15 ASSQGRAGWNTGELF
NA TRBV7-9 14 ASSFGLAEGTDTQY
NA TRBV6-5 13 ASSPGTGGDQPQH
NA TRBV5-1 15 ASSLGHRDANTGELF
few TRBV7-9 10 ASSGVGDEQF
NA TRBV5-6 14 ASRISGHTGNYGYT
many TRBV2 13 ASADWAGQGETQY
NA TRBV14 11 ASSKGEQETQY
NA TRBV4-1 11 ASSPGTVGGYT